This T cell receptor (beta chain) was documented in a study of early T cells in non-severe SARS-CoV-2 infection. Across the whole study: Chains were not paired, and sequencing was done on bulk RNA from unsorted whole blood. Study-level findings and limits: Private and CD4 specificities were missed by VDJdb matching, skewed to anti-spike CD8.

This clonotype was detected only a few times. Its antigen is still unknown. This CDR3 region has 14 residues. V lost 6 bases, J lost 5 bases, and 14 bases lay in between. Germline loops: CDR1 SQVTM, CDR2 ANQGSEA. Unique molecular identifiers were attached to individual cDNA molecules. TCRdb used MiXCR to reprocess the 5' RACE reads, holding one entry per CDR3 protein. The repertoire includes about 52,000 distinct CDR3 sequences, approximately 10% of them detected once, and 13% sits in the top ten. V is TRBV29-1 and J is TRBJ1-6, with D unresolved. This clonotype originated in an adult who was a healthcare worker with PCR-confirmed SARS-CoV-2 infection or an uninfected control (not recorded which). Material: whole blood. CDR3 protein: CSVAEGSNNSPLHF. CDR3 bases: TGCAGCGTCGCCGAGGGATCCAATAATTCACCCCTCCACTTT.